Listed here is a single T cell receptor beta chain. Its antigen remains unidentified. The data derive from a study of graft-versus-host responses after intestinal transplantation. Germline values: CDR1 SGHVS, CDR2 FQNEAQ. Trimming removed 1 base from V and 6 bases from J; junction bases left unmatched: 9. This CDR3 comprises 16 residues. Assay used: immunoSEQ multiplex PCR; TCRdb lists only in-frame clones, some missing. The sample holds more than 90,000 clones, around 94% seen once. Sequenced here: unstimulated CD8+ T cells sorted from spleen or lymph node cells, sampled before transplant. This TCR was recovered from a human donor who was the organ donor for an intestinal transplant. The chain joins TRBV7-8 to TRBJ2-3; 8 bases line up with TRBD2. CDR3 protein: CASSLGTGGPSDTQYF. CDR3 bases: TGTGCCAGCAGCTTAGGAACGGGAGGGCCCTCTGATACGCAGTATTTT.